This TCR beta chain was sequenced for a study of memory CD4+ T cells and cytomegalovirus serostatus. CDR3 size: 13 residues. Germline-derived CDR1 and CDR2 are MNHEY and SMNVEV (reference sequence). V was shortened by 5 bases and J by 1 base, with 8 bases between the two germline ends. Worth noting for this clone: No antigen is known for it. Other DNA sequences in the sample encode the same CDR3.

The sort gate was single viable CD3+CD4+CD8-CD45RO+ cells for memory CD4+ T cells. Serum IgG to CMV pp150, pp28, p38 and p52 defined serostatus. After thawing, CD4+ T cells were positively selected. Study outcomes and limitations: Each of 65 to 75 CMV-associated TCRbeta sequences occurred in one to five individuals.

In the original processing: Out-of-frame sequences were removed, leaving 2,204,828 distinct TCRbeta sequences. Sequenced by immunoSEQ multiplex PCR; TCRdb stores in-frame clones only, minus some. Clone size and the V and J calls come from that table; the DNA yielded D and trimming. The table lists about 60,000 clones, about three quarters of them singletons. The receptor comes from an adult in good health and CMV-seronegative. Some clones in this sample may be carry-over from other donors' samples. The chain carries TRBV27 and TRBJ1-1, with no clear D. Sample: memory CD4+ T cells from blood. The CDR3 nucleotides are TGTGCCAGCAGTCTGAAGGGGAACACTGAAGCTTTCTTT. Translating it yields CASSLKGNTEAFF.